A selection of T cell receptor beta chains follows, all from one sample in a study of T cells in Graves' hyperthyroidism and ophthalmopathy. TCRdb analysed the multiplex PCR reads with MiXCR anew, one entry per CDR3 protein. The sample has 300,000 to 350,000 distinct CDR3 sequences, approximately 15% seen once. Input material: blood. The receptors stem from a man aged 30 to 45 with Graves' hyperthyroidism. Both conserved end residues are part of each CDR3. The order of the fields is J gene, clone size, V gene, D gene, CDR3 protein, CDR3 DNA. D genes are given only for firm matches. Clone size, where shown, is once, few, many, or a class for clones that have expanded.

J gene: TRBJ1-5
clone size: NA
V gene: TRBV19
D gene: NA
CDR3 protein: CASSFEKSVNQPQHF
CDR3 DNA: TGTGCCAGTAGTTTCGAAAAGAGCGTAAATCAGCCCCAGCATTTT

J gene: TRBJ2-5
clone size: few
V gene: TRBV28
D gene: TRBD1
CDR3 protein: CASVGDRVQETQYF
CDR3 DNA: TGTGCCAGCGTTGGGGACAGGGTCCAAGAGACCCAGTACTTC

J gene: TRBJ2-7
clone size: many
V gene: TRBV2
D gene: NA
CDR3 protein: CASSDIRSITPSSYEQYF
CDR3 DNA: TGTGCCAGCAGTGATATCCGCAGTATTACACCTAGCTCCTACGAGCAGTACTTC

J gene: TRBJ1-4
clone size: NA
V gene: TRBV28
D gene: NA
CDR3 protein: CASRRAISEKLFF
CDR3 DNA: TGTGCCAGCCGAAGAGCTATTAGTGAAAAACTGTTTTTT

J gene: TRBJ1-5
clone size: many
V gene: TRBV18
D gene: NA
CDR3 protein: CASSLSGTNSNQPQHF
CDR3 DNA: TGTGCCAGCTCACTTTCCGGGACGAATAGCAATCAGCCCCAGCATTTT

J gene: TRBJ2-7
clone size: many
V gene: TRBV3-1
D gene: NA
CDR3 protein: CASSRDPDYEQYF
CDR3 DNA: TGTGCCAGCAGCCGGGACCCCGACTACGAGCAGTACTTC

J gene: TRBJ2-5
clone size: many
V gene: TRBV28
D gene: NA
CDR3 protein: CASSSLRGQETQYF
CDR3 DNA: TGTGCCAGCAGTTCCCTTAGGGGCCAAGAGACCCAGTACTTC

J gene: TRBJ2-7
clone size: many
V gene: TRBV11-1
D gene: NA
CDR3 protein: CASSVAGTLAYEQYF
CDR3 DNA: TGTGCCAGCAGCGTCGCCGGGACCTTAGCCTACGAGCAGTACTTC

J gene: TRBJ1-2
clone size: many
V gene: TRBV27
D gene: NA
CDR3 protein: CASRGTGYGYTF
CDR3 DNA: TGTGCCAGCAGGGGGACGGGCTATGGCTACACCTTC

J gene: TRBJ2-7
clone size: NA
V gene: TRBV20-1
D gene: TRBD1
CDR3 protein: CSARNRDSARHEQYF
CDR3 DNA: TGCAGTGCTAGGAACCGGGACAGCGCCCGCCACGAGCAGTACTTC

J gene: TRBJ2-2
clone size: few
V gene: TRBV12-3/TRBV12-4
D gene: TRBD1
CDR3 protein: CAGSLGTGRTGELFF
CDR3 DNA: TGTGCCGGCAGTTTAGGGACAGGAAGGACCGGGGAGCTGTTTTTT

J gene: TRBJ2-7
clone size: many
V gene: TRBV11-2
D gene: TRBD2
CDR3 protein: CASSATSVPYEQYF
CDR3 DNA: TGTGCCAGCAGCGCTACTAGCGTCCCCTACGAGCAGTACTTC

J gene: TRBJ2-3
clone size: many
V gene: TRBV2
D gene: TRBD2
CDR3 protein: CASSGTSGGTDTQYF
CDR3 DNA: TGTGCCAGCAGTGGGACTAGCGGCGGCACAGATACGCAGTATTTT

J gene: TRBJ2-7
clone size: few
V gene: TRBV27
D gene: NA
CDR3 protein: CASSSHRDADHEQYF
CDR3 DNA: TGTGCCAGCAGTTCCCACCGGGACGCAGACCACGAGCAGTACTTC

J gene: TRBJ2-1
clone size: few
V gene: TRBV19
D gene: TRBD1
CDR3 protein: CASRLGTGDREQFF
CDR3 DNA: TGTGCCAGTAGGTTGGGGACAGGGGATCGTGAGCAGTTCTTC

J gene: TRBJ2-5
clone size: NA
V gene: TRBV5-1
D gene: NA
CDR3 protein: CASTPTGRGGETQYF
CDR3 DNA: TGCGCCAGCACCCCCACGGGAAGAGGCGGGGAGACCCAGTACTTC

J gene: TRBJ2-1
clone size: NA
V gene: TRBV6-1
D gene: NA
CDR3 protein: CASSELPNEQFF
CDR3 DNA: TGTGCCAGCAGTGAACTACCCAATGAGCAGTTCTTC

J gene: TRBJ1-1
clone size: NA
V gene: TRBV6-1
D gene: TRBD1
CDR3 protein: CASGGQGDTEAFF
CDR3 DNA: TGTGCCAGCGGTGGACAGGGGGACACTGAAGCTTTCTTT

J gene: TRBJ2-7
clone size: many
V gene: TRBV28
D gene: NA
CDR3 protein: CAALDTGTYEQYF
CDR3 DNA: TGTGCCGCCCTCGACACAGGAACCTACGAGCAGTACTTC

J gene: TRBJ2-7
clone size: many
V gene: TRBV10-3
D gene: TRBD1
CDR3 protein: CAIRYGDSSYEQYF
CDR3 DNA: TGTGCCATCCGATACGGGGACAGTTCGTACGAGCAGTACTTC